Below are 22 T cell receptor beta chains sequenced from a single sample in a study of T cell responses to AZD1222 COVID-19 vaccine. The method was immunoSEQ multiplex PCR; TCRdb's version includes in-frame clones alone and lacks a portion of them. This sample carries about 160,000 clones, 80% to 95% of them seen once, and the ten largest clones take approximately 4.8%. The input for sequencing was peripheral blood, taken on day 0 of AZD1222 vaccination. All receptors derive from an adult in good health.

This chain links TRBV11-2 with TRBJ2-7; a weak D match, TRBD1 (5 bases). The CDR3 is 13 residues long. In germline, CDR1 is SGHAT, CDR2 FQNNGV. The V and J ends lost 7 bases and 3 bases respectively, with 13 bases between them. The CDR3 coding sequence is TGTGCCAGCACAGATTACAGGCACTACGAGCAGTACTTC. Translation gives CASTDYRHYEQYF.

The chain has TRBV11-2 and TRBJ1-4; D may be TRBD1 (5 bases). CDR1 is SGHAT and CDR2 is FQNNGV in the germline V gene. This CDR3 is 17 amino acids long. Trimming shortened V by 5 bases and J by 3 bases, and 19 bases separated the two germline ends. This CDR3 is CASSRHSRVQSNEKLFF. DNA of the CDR3: TGTGCCAGCAGCCGCCACTCCAGGGTTCAGTCTAATGAAAAACTGTTTTTT.

The gene calls are TRBV4-1 and TRBJ1-2; D call uncertain. The germline CDR1 and CDR2 sequences are MGHRA and YSYEKL. Trimming took off 2 bases at V and 4 bases at J, with 20 bases between the two ends. The length of the CDR3 is 17 residues. The DNA of the CDR3 is TGCGCCAGCAGCCAACCAGGCAGCCTCCTTCTAGTCTATGGCTACACCTTC. This gives the protein CASSQPGSLLLVYGYTF.

The CDR3 bases are TGCGCCAGCAGCTTTTCGCAGGGGGAATACGAGCAGTACTTC. Protein product: CASSFSQGEYEQYF. The V call is TRBV5-1, the J call TRBJ2-7, with TRBD1 identical over 7 bases. The CDR3 runs 14 residues. Looked up from germline, CDR1 is SGHRS and CDR2 is YFSETQ. Losses at the gene ends were 2 bases for V and 4 bases for J; bases not matched to a gene: 6.

The V call is TRBV3-1 (or the pseudogene TRBV3-2), the J call TRBJ2-4; D is ambiguous. The V gene lost 4 bases and the J gene lost 6 bases, with 10 bases spanning the gap. Looked up from germline, CDR1 is LGHDT and CDR2 is YNNKEL (reference sequence). The CDR3 covers 13 residues. CDR3 amino acids: CASSPGQLNIQYF. DNA for the CDR3: TGTGCCAGCAGCCCCGGCCAGTTAAACATTCAGTACTTC.

The V gene is TRBV5-1, the J gene TRBJ1-4; no clear D gene. Trimming cost V 2 bases and J 8 bases, with 13 bases left between them. Germline V gives CDR1 SGHRS, CDR2 YFSETQ. The CDR3 runs to 14 residues. This CDR3 reads CASSFRQTDEKLFF. CDR3 nucleotides: TGCGCCAGCAGCTTCCGACAAACGGACGAAAAACTGTTTTTT. Looking up the rest from reference TRBV5-1 and TRBJ1-4 gives the full variable domain: KAGVTQTPRYLIKTRGQQVTLSCSPISGHRSVSWYQQTPGQGLQFLFEYFSETQRNKGNFPGRFSGRQFSNSRSEMNVSTLELGDSALYLCASSFRQTDEKLFFGSGTQLSVL.

The chain employs TRBV5-4 and TRBJ1-2; D remains unclear. The V and J ends lost 0 bases and 4 bases respectively, with 7 bases between them. Germline-derived CDR1 and CDR2 are SGHNT and YYREEE (reference sequence). The CDR3 has 13 residues. The CDR3, as DNA: TGTGCCAGCAGCTTGGACAGCTCCTATGGCTACACCTTC. Its protein is CASSLDSSYGYTF.

The chain employs TRBV7-2 and TRBJ1-1, with TRBD1 identical over 8 bases. The CDR3 runs to 17 residues. J gave up 6 bases and V 5 bases, and 17 bases lay outside the gene matches. Germline V CDR1 and CDR2: SGHTA, FQGNSA. The CDR3 bases are TGTGCCAGCAGCCTTGGACAGGGTAACATTCTCCTTCCTGAAGCTTTCTTT. It yields the protein CASSLGQGNILLPEAFF.

The chain uses TRBV12-3 or TRBV12-4 and TRBJ1-1; D gene ambiguous. This CDR3 is built from 12 residues. Between the trimmed V and J ends, which lost 6 bases and 3 bases, there was a span of 8 bases. The CDR3 DNA reads as TGTGCCAGCAGCACGGGGTACACTGAAGCTTTCTTT. The encoded protein is CASSTGYTEAFF.

As for this clone: Sequence at one end of the junction differs from germline and may be a read error. CDR3 nucleotides: TGTGTCAGCGCGCTTAGCGGGAGCTCCTACAATGAGCAGTTCTTC. Its protein is CVSALSGSSYNEQFF. V and J are TRBV27 and TRBJ2-1; TRBD2 matches at 9 bases. This CDR3 is 15 amino acids long. CDR1 and CDR2 (germline): MNHEY, SMNVEV (reference sequence).

The chain is built from TRBV21-1 and TRBJ1-1. TRBV21-1 is tagged as a pseudogene. The length of the CDR3 is 13 residues. The CDR3 DNA reads as TGTGCCAGCAGCATTGGGAGGACCCCTAGGGCTTTCTTT. It encodes CASSIGRTPRAFF.

The V call is TRBV30, the J call TRBJ1-6, with 8 bases identical to TRBD1. Germline CDR1 GTSNPN, CDR2 SVGIG (reference sequence). The trim removed 0 bases at V and 8 bases at J, leaving 9 bases unmatched. The CDR3 consists of 16 residues. CDR3 DNA sequence: TGTGCCTGGAGTGTCGGGTCAGGGGGCACGTATTCACCCCTCCACTTT. It yields the protein CAWSVGSGGTYSPLHF.

Here the CDR3 reads CASSSLANYNEQFF. Here the CDR3 DNA reads TGTGCCAGCAGCTCCCTAGCTAACTACAATGAGCAGTTCTTC. The rearrangement joins TRBV11-2 to TRBJ2-1, with D possibly TRBD2 on 5 matching bases. Germline V gene data show CDR1 as SGHAT and CDR2 as FQNNGV. The CDR3 has 14 residues. V was pared by 4 bases and J by 3 bases, with 10 bases between.

The rearrangement uses TRBV28 and TRBJ2-3, with TRBD1 matching 7 bases. The CDR3 consists of 15 residues. V shed 8 bases, J shed 2 bases, and the junction held 10 bases outside the gene matches. Germline V gene lookup returns CDR1 MDHEN and CDR2 SYDVKM. The CDR3 is CASGRQGPSTDTQYF. In DNA form, the CDR3 reads TGTGCCAGCGGGAGACAGGGCCCCTCCACAGATACGCAGTATTTT. Looking up the rest from reference TRBV28 and TRBJ2-3 gives the full variable domain: DVKVTQSSRYLVKRTGEKVFLECVQDMDHENMFWYRQDPGLGLRLIYFSYDVKMKEKGDIPEGYSVSREKKERFSLILESASTNQTSMYLCASGRQGPSTDTQYFGPGTRLTVL.

J is TRBJ2-3 and V is TRBV10-3, with TRBD2 matching 11 bases. CDR1 ENHRY and CDR2 SYGVKD come from the germline V gene. V lost 6 bases and J lost 4; bases outside the gene matches: 3. The length of the CDR3 is 14 residues. CDR3 DNA: TGTGCCATCAGGACTAGCGGGAACTCAGATACGCAGTATTTT. Encoded protein: CAIRTSGNSDTQYF.

The J gene is TRBJ2-3, the V gene TRBV6-6; no clear D gene. CDR1 and CDR2 from the germline V gene are MNHNY and SVGAGI (reference sequence). The CDR3 consists of 14 residues. V gave up 5 bases and J gave up 5 bases, with 14 bases separating them. The CDR3 nucleotides are TGTGCCAGCAGTGGCCGGCCGGGCGTAGATACGCAGTATTTT. It encodes CASSGRPGVDTQYF.

V usage is TRBV5-1 and J usage is TRBJ2-3; D not resolved. The CDR3 contains 13 residues. Trimming removed 1 base from V and 8 bases from J, with 11 bases in between. Per germline, CDR1 SGHRS and CDR2 YFSETQ. CDR3 in DNA: TGCGCCAGCAGCTTGCCCGGCACGGGTACGCAGTATTTT. It specifies CASSLPGTGTQYF.

This chain links TRBV15 with TRBJ2-3, with a weak D call TRBD1 (6 bases). Germline-derived CDR1 and CDR2 are LNHNV and YYDKDF (reference sequence). V was trimmed by 2 bases and J by 2 bases, leaving 23 bases between them. CDR3 length: 19 amino acids. The DNA of the CDR3 is TGTGCCACCAGCAGACGGGACAAATCCATAGTAGTCTACACAGATACGCAGTATTTT. Translated, it gives CATSRRDKSIVVYTDTQYF.

The V and J genes are TRBV18 and TRBJ1-3; D is uncertain. The CDR3 is 14 residues long. The V gene lost 5 bases and the J gene lost 4 bases, with 12 bases spanning the gap. Looked up from germline, CDR1 is KGHSH and CDR2 is LQKENI. The CDR3 protein is CASSFDILGNTIYF. The CDR3 nucleotides are TGTGCCAGCTCATTCGATATACTCGGAAACACCATATATTTT.

The gene calls are TRBV3-1 (or the pseudogene TRBV3-2) and TRBJ2-1; D is unresolved. V was shortened by 1 base and J by 0 bases, with 10 bases between the two germline ends. CDR1 and CDR2 (germline): LGHDT, YNNKEL (reference sequence). The CDR3 runs to 16 residues. The CDR3, as DNA: TGTGCCAGCAGCCAAGTTGGTGGCGGCTCCTACAATGAGCAGTTCTTC. Residues: CASSQVGGGSYNEQFF.

V is TRBV19 and J is TRBJ2-1; D is possibly TRBD1 or TRBD2 (5 bases each). V was pared by 6 bases and J by 2 bases, with 14 bases between. CDR3 length equals 15 residues. Germline-derived CDR1 and CDR2 are LNHDA and SQIVND (reference sequence). For the CDR3, the DNA is TGTGCCAGTAGGGTAGGGGACGGGACCTACAATGAGCAGTTCTTC. Translated: CASRVGDGTYNEQFF.

The chain uses TRBV19 and TRBJ1-6; D is unclear. Trimming left V 3 bases short and J 5 bases short, with 11 bases between. Germline V lookup: CDR1 LNHDA, CDR2 SQIVND (reference sequence). The CDR3 is 15 residues long. The CDR3 sequence is CASSMGRQNNSPLHF. The CDR3 region has the DNA TGTGCCAGTAGTATGGGCCGCCAGAATAATTCACCCCTCCACTTT.